This TCR beta chain was documented in a study of shared clonotypes between healthy human individuals. Overall study: The plates for each donor numbered three CD4 naive, three CD4 memory, two CD8 naive and one CD8 memory.

General study findings and limits: Lower generation probabilities were found for non-shared clonotypes than for those shared by all four donors. Large sequencing depth failed to make sorted-subset sequencing complete, rarefaction showed. Naive subsets tended to show greater estimated richness than memory subsets.

About this clone itself: The antigen is unknown.

The germline V and J ends were trimmed by 5 bases and 0 bases, with 7 bases remaining between them. CDR1 is SGHVS and CDR2 is FQNEAQ in the germline V gene. There are 13 residues in the CDR3. Terminally differentiated effector memory CD45RA+ cells were left out of the naive CD8 fraction, which was CD45RO-negative and positively selected for CCR7. Generated by immunoSEQ multiplex PCR, the TCRdb table keeps only in-frame clones and is missing some. Of under 2,000,000 clones in the sample, about 95% were seen once. The rearrangement links TRBV7-8 to TRBJ1-1, with D unresolved. The sequenced sample consisted of naive CD8+ T cells sorted from blood. This clonotype originated in a man younger than 35 in good health. The chain's CDR3 is CASSASLNTEAFF. The CDR3 nucleotides read TGTGCCAGCAGCGCCTCCTTGAACACTGAAGCTTTCTTT.